The 10 T cell receptor beta chains reported below all come from one sample, sequenced in a study of OX40 agonist ivuxolimab in advanced cancers. Method: immunoSEQ multiplex PCR; TCRdb's copy keeps in-frame clones and lacks some. The repertoire holds tens of thousands of clones, with nearly 90% as singletons. The sample was CD4+ or CD8+ T cells sorted from blood, taken in a trial of the OX40 agonist ivuxolimab. These receptors were obtained from an adult with an advanced solid tumor such as melanoma, head and neck, liver or kidney cancer.

This chain links TRBV19 with TRBJ1-2, with unresolved D. Germline CDR1 and CDR2: LNHDA and SQIVND (reference sequence). Trimming removed 3 bases from V and 4 bases from J, with 12 bases in between. The CDR3 is 14 residues long. The CDR3 bases are TGTGCCAGTAGTATCCCGGCCAGTGGCTATGGCTACACCTTC. As protein: CASSIPASGYGYTF. The entire variable domain, with the rest obtained from reference TRBV19 and TRBJ1-2, is as follows: DGGITQSPKYLFRKEGQNVTLSCEQNLNHDAMYWYRQDPGQGLRLIYYSQIVNDFQKGDIAEGYSVSREKKESFPLTVTSAQKNPTAFYLCASSIPASGYGYTFGSGTRLTVV.

V is TRBV7-8 and J is TRBJ1-5, with D possibly matching TRBD1 (5 bases). There are 14 residues in the CDR3. The germline CDR1 and CDR2 sequences are SGHVS and FQNEAQ. The V gene lost 1 base and the J gene lost 2 bases, with 6 bases spanning the gap. The CDR3 region has the DNA TGTGCCAGCAGCTTAGGGGGCGGCAATCAGCCCCAGCATTTT. It specifies CASSLGGGNQPQHF.

The chain recombines TRBV7-9 with TRBJ1-1, with D possibly TRBD1 on 5 matching bases. The CDR3 runs to 14 residues. Trimming took 6 bases from V and 5 from J, leaving 16 bases between them. CDR1 SEHNR and CDR2 FQNEAQ come from the germline V gene (reference sequence). The CDR3 is CASSSGRVWTEAFF. As DNA, the CDR3 is TGTGCCAGCAGTTCGGGACGCGTGTGGACTGAAGCTTTCTTT.

This clone was detected ten times or more. This specimen includes other DNA sequences encoding the same CDR3. V usage is TRBV28 and J usage is TRBJ1-1; D call uncertain. Germline V gives CDR1 MDHEN, CDR2 SYDVKM. The CDR3 covers 11 residues. Deletions cut 2 bases from V and 6 bases from J, with 4 bases between. The CDR3 reads CASSLGPEAFF. CDR3 nucleotide sequence: TGTGCCAGCAGTTTAGGTCCTGAAGCTTTCTTT.

This sequence joins TRBV5-8 and TRBJ2-1; the match to TRBD2 covers 13 bases. Looked up from germline, CDR1 is SGHTS and CDR2 is YDEGEE. V gave up 3 bases and J gave up 7 bases; unmatched junction bases: 4. CDR3 length: 15 residues. The CDR3 nucleotides read TGTGCCAGCAGCTCGGGACTAGCGGGAAGAAATGAGCAGTTCTTC. Protein sequence: CASSSGLAGRNEQFF.

The V and J genes are TRBV15 and TRBJ1-1, with 9 bases that match TRBD1. V shed 5 bases and J 4 bases; nucleotides not matched to a gene: 5. Germline V lookup: CDR1 LNHNV, CDR2 YYDKDF (reference sequence). This CDR3 is built from 14 residues. The CDR3 spells CATSVDRGATEAFF. CDR3 DNA sequence: TGTGCCACCAGCGTAGACAGGGGGGCCACTGAAGCTTTCTTT.

This chain uses TRBV7-9 with TRBJ2-3; 12 positions agree with TRBD2. Germline loops: CDR1 SEHNR, CDR2 FQNEAQ (reference sequence). V lost 4 bases and J lost 1; bases outside the gene matches: 6. The CDR3 runs 17 residues. The chain's CDR3 is CASSWLAGGLGTDTQYF. The DNA for the CDR3 is TGTGCCAGCAGCTGGCTAGCGGGAGGGTTAGGCACAGATACGCAGTATTTT.

This clone occurred once. This rearrangement joins TRBV7-9 to TRBJ2-3; no clear D. Germline values: CDR1 SEHNR, CDR2 FQNEAQ (reference sequence). V lost 5 bases, J lost 10 bases, and 13 bases lay in between. The CDR3 consists of 12 residues. CDR3 coding DNA: TGTGCCAGCAGCCCCGACGGCGGAGCGCAGTATTTT. This translates into CASSPDGGAQYF.

The chain is built from TRBV27 and TRBJ2-1, with 13 bases aligning to TRBD2. The V and J ends lost 3 bases and 6 bases, in that order; junction bases with no gene match: 2. This CDR3 is 15 amino acids long. Germline CDR1 is MNHEY and CDR2 is SMNVEV (reference sequence). The CDR3 loop reads CASSFGLAGANEQFF. CDR3 DNA: TGTGCCAGCAGTTTCGGACTAGCGGGAGCCAATGAGCAGTTCTTC.

This clone was picked up one time. The rearrangement links TRBV4-1 to TRBJ2-1; D is unclear. CDR1 and CDR2 (germline): MGHRA, YSYEKL. The length of the CDR3 is 15 residues. Trimming stripped 1 base from V and 7 bases from J, with 14 bases between. This chain's CDR3 is CASSQGRFEANEQFF. CDR3 nucleotides: TGCGCCAGCAGCCAAGGACGATTCGAGGCTAATGAGCAGTTCTTC.